These 24 T cell receptor beta chains share one sample of origin, sequenced in a study of tumor-infiltrating lymphocytes in glioblastoma multiforme. TCRB libraries came from RNA via three nested multiplex PCR rounds. TCRdb processed the multiplex PCR reads anew with MiXCR; each CDR3 protein has one entry. The sample has 13,000 or so distinct CDR3 sequences; 60% to 75% are singletons. Sequenced material: brain tumor tissue. Receptors originate from a male donor with glioblastoma.

This chain uses TRBV20-1 with TRBJ1-2, with D tentatively TRBD1 (6 bases). The germline V gene has CDR1 DFQATT and CDR2 SNEGSKA (reference sequence). Trimming left V 0 bases short and J 4 bases short, with 12 bases between. CDR3 length equals 14 residues. The CDR3 sequence: CSARDGGRGYGYTF. The CDR3 nucleotides are TGCAGTGCTAGAGACGGGGGCCGGGGCTATGGCTACACCTTC.

Notes on this clonotype: Likely a read error: the CDR3 ends without its conserved phenylalanine or tryptophan. No DNA is shown, since the ends of the CDR3 on it are uncertain; the CDR3 is the one TCRdb lists. The V gene is TRBV11-3, the J gene TRBJ2-1. The CDR3 totals 12 residues, both ends included. CDR1 and CDR2 from the germline V gene are SGHNT and YENEEA. CDR3 loop: CACSLVPDEQFL.

To note about this clonotype: Its ends do not fully match the called genes, so a read error is possible. The V gene is TRBV29-1, the J gene TRBJ2-5; D possibly corresponds to TRBD2 (5 bases). Germline values: CDR1 SQVTM, CDR2 ANQGSEA. There are 12 residues in the CDR3. The CDR3 is CSVEDGGQAQYF. In DNA form, the CDR3 reads TGTAGCGTTGAAGATGGAGGCCAGGCCCAGTACTTC. The whole variable domain, filled in from reference TRBV29-1 and TRBJ2-5, reads SAVISQKPSRDICQRGTSLTIQCQVDSQVTMMFWYRQQPGQSLTLIATANQGSEATYESGFVIDKFPISRPNLTFSTLTVSNMSPEDSSIYLCSVEDGGQAQYFGPGTRLLVL.

J is TRBJ2-5 and V is TRBV28; 14 bases are a match to TRBD2. CDR3 size: 14 residues. CDR1 and CDR2 (germline): MDHEN, SYDVKM. V was pared by 5 bases and J by 5 bases, with 1 base of the junction left unmatched. CDR3 sequence: CASSRLAGGETQYF. Here the CDR3 DNA reads TGTGCCAGCAGTAGACTAGCGGGAGGGGAGACCCAGTACTTC.

The CDR3 sequence: CASSYDGDYGYTF. In DNA, the CDR3 is TGTGCCAGCAGTTACGACGGAGACTATGGCTACACCTTC. The rearrangement joins TRBV6-5 to TRBJ1-2; no clear D gene. In germline, CDR1 is MNHEY, CDR2 SVGAGI. The CDR3 has 13 amino acids. The V end was cut by 2 bases, the J end by 3 bases, with 7 bases between.

About this clonotype: The junction and the germline gene differ at one end; a read error may be behind it. The chain combines TRBV12-3 or TRBV12-4 with TRBJ1-1; D call uncertain. The CDR3 has 14 residues. The CDR3: CASSFSSSNTETFF. DNA of the CDR3: TGTGCCAGCAGTTTCAGTTCATCGAACACTGAAACTTTCTTT.

Comment on this clonotype: No conserved phenylalanine or tryptophan is present at the end of the CDR3, so a read error is the likely explanation. The chain combines TRBV6-1 with TRBJ2-1; no clear D. Per the germline V gene, CDR1 is MNHNS and CDR2 is SASEGT. V lost 6 bases, J lost 6 bases, and 12 bases lay in between. The CDR3 totals 13 residues. For the CDR3, the DNA is TGTGCCAGCAGAGACGAAGGAGTCAATGAGCAGTTCTAC. It translates to CASRDEGVNEQFY.

With respect to this clonotype: A read error may produce the germline difference seen at one junction end. V gene TRBV14 combines with J gene TRBJ2-1; no definite D call. The CDR3 contains 14 residues. Germline CDR1 is SGHDN and CDR2 is FVKESK. The DNA of the CDR3 is TGTGCCAGCAGCCAAGATGTCCGCCACAATGAGCAGTTATTC. Amino acid sequence: CASSQDVRHNEQLF.

The chain couples TRBV6-2 or TRBV6-3 to TRBJ2-3, with 12 bases that match TRBD2. Germline assignment: CDR1 MNHEY and CDR2 SVGEGT. The trim removed 5 bases at V and 3 bases at J, leaving 3 bases unmatched. This CDR3 comprises 15 residues. Here the CDR3 reads CASSASGGATDTQYF. The DNA for the CDR3 is TGTGCCAGCAGTGCTAGCGGGGGGGCTACAGATACGCAGTATTTT.

This clonotype has ten or more counts. This rearrangement joins TRBV6-6 to TRBJ2-7; possible D gene TRBD1, 5 bases. The V end lost 2 bases, the J end lost 3 bases, and 8 bases lay between the germline ends. Germline V gives CDR1 MNHNY, CDR2 SVGAGI (reference sequence). This CDR3 is built from 13 residues. CDR3 residues: CASSYPQGYEQYF. The CDR3 bases are TGTGCCAGCAGTTACCCCCAGGGCTACGAGCAGTACTTC.

V usage is TRBV20-1 and J usage is TRBJ1-5, with TRBD1 matching over 8 bases. Germline values: CDR1 DFQATT, CDR2 SNEGSKA (reference sequence). CDR3 length: 16 residues. V trimming: 8 bases; J trimming: 10 bases; junction bases outside the gene matches: 22. The CDR3 region has the DNA TGCAGTACTACGAAAAAGGGAACCAGGGGGCTCACCCCCCAGCATTTT. Its protein product is CSTTKKGTRGLTPQHF.

This clonotype was seen only a few times. This rearrangement joins TRBV4-1 to TRBJ2-1, with unresolved D. The CDR3 length is 16 residues. CDR1 is MGHRA and CDR2 is YSYEKL in the germline V gene. The CDR3 loop is CTGSQEARLTYNEQFF. The CDR3 DNA sequence: TGCACCGGCAGCCAAGAGGCCCGGTTAACCTACAATGAGCAGTTCTTC.

This clonotype was detected a few times. This chain joins TRBV4-3 and TRBJ2-7; D may match TRBD1 or TRBD2 (5 bases each). This CDR3 spans 15 amino acids. V lost 1 base, J lost 3 bases, and 13 bases lay in between. Germline assignment: CDR1 LGHNA and CDR2 YSLEER. CDR3: CASSQGRRAGYEQYF. The CDR3 DNA sequence: TGCGCCAGCAGCCAAGGGCGCAGGGCGGGCTACGAGCAGTACTTC.

As for this clonotype: The germline gene is not matched at one end of the junction; a read error may be the cause. J is TRBJ2-1 and V is TRBV4-1; maybe TRBD2 (6 bases). This CDR3 comprises 15 residues. CDR1 is MGHRA and CDR2 is YSYEKL in the germline V gene. The DNA of the CDR3 is TGCGCCAGCAGCCAAACTAGCAGAGATTACAAAGAGCAGTTCTTC. It specifies CASSQTSRDYKEQFF.

The chain couples TRBV6-5 to TRBJ1-2; the D is unclear. Trimming pared 11 bases from V and 8 bases from J, leaving 18 bases between. Germline V gene data show CDR1 as MNHEY and CDR2 as SVGAGI. The CDR3 totals 12 residues. The CDR3 loop reads CAGNPGPGGYTF. Here the CDR3 DNA reads TGTGCCGGCAATCCCGGACCCGGGGGCTACACCTTC.

As regards this clonotype: Germline is not matched at one junction end, which may reflect a read error. The chain uses TRBV6-2 or TRBV6-3 and TRBJ2-7; 8 positions match TRBD2. Germline CDR1 and CDR2: MNHEY and SVGEGT. This CDR3 spans 14 amino acids. The CDR3 loop reads CVSRSGGTSCEQYF. The CDR3, as DNA: TGTGTCAGCAGGTCGGGGGGGACCTCTTGCGAGCAGTACTTC.

The chain couples TRBV11-1 to TRBJ2-3; 12 bases match TRBD2. The CDR3 is made up of 15 amino acids. J was trimmed by 5 bases and V by 5 bases; bases with no gene match: 5. Germline CDR1 is SGHAT and CDR2 is FQDESV (reference sequence). The CDR3 reads CASSRTSGTGDTQYF. CDR3 bases: TGTGCCAGCAGCCGGACTAGCGGGACGGGAGATACGCAGTATTTT.

Points on this clonotype: The conserved phenylalanine or tryptophan normally closing the CDR3 is absent here, so this likely arose from a read error. The rearrangement joins TRBV6-5 to TRBJ1-2; 8 nucleotides line up with TRBD1. CDR1 and CDR2 from the germline V gene are MNHEY and SVGAGI. CDR3 length: 13 residues. Trimming took 9 bases from V and 8 from J; bases not matched to a gene: 11. For the CDR3, the DNA is TGTGCCAGTAGTACCACAGGGGGTCAGGGCTACACCTTA. It is translated as CASSTTGGQGYTL.

As to this clonotype: Its ends do not fully match the called genes, so a read error is possible. V is TRBV20-1 and J is TRBJ2-7, with D maybe TRBD1 (5 bases). The CDR3 spans 16 residues. The germline V gene has CDR1 DFQATT and CDR2 SNEGSKA (reference sequence). CDR3 sequence: CCARGSLRQMGYERYF. CDR3 bases: TGCTGTGCTAGAGGATCCCTGCGACAGATGGGCTACGAGCGGTACTTC.

By its share, this clonotype is medium-sized. V usage is TRBV29-1 and J usage is TRBJ2-3, with 7 bases identical to TRBD2. CDR3 length: 15 residues. Germline V gives CDR1 SQVTM, CDR2 ANQGSEA. J lost 0 bases, V lost 6 bases, and 9 bases had no gene match. CDR3 region: CSVRSSGMSTDTQYF. In DNA form, the CDR3 reads TGCAGCGTACGCTCAAGCGGGATGAGCACAGATACGCAGTATTTT.

This sequence joins TRBV27 and TRBJ1-5; D is unclear. CDR1 and CDR2 (germline): MNHEY, SMNVEV (reference sequence). Trimming took 11 bases from V and 0 from J, leaving 17 bases between them. The CDR3 loop spans 15 amino acids. CDR3 in amino acids: CAGILRFSSNQPQHF. As DNA, the CDR3 is TGTGCCGGCATTTTAAGGTTTTCTAGCAATCAGCCCCAGCATTTT.

This clonotype is labeled as medium-sized. V usage is TRBV6-1 and J usage is TRBJ1-2, with 8 bases aligning to TRBD1. This CDR3 region has 15 residues. The junction had 4 bases not matched to a gene; V was cut back by 0 bases and J by 4 bases. CDR1 is MNHNS and CDR2 is SASEGT in the germline V gene. The CDR3 here is CASSEAAGGSYGYTF. CDR3 nucleotide sequence: TGTGCCAGCAGTGAAGCCGCAGGGGGCAGCTATGGCTACACCTTC.

Remarks on this clonotype: A clone one base away is much larger, so this may be a read error. The chain employs TRBV2 and TRBJ2-1; tentatively, D is TRBD2 (5 bases). CDR3 length equals 15 residues. The ends were cut back, 6 bases at V and 9 bases at J, with 21 bases in the middle. Germline CDR1 SNHLY, CDR2 FYNNEI. The CDR3 sequence: CASRPLGTLESEQFF. The CDR3 nucleotides read TGTGCCAGCAGGCCACTAGGCACTTTGGAGTCTGAGCAGTTCTTC.

This clonotype has just a few counts. The chain has TRBV6-2 or TRBV6-3 and TRBJ1-2, with 7 nucleotides matching TRBD1. V shed 5 bases and J 4 bases; nucleotides not matched to a gene: 7. The CDR3 is made up of 14 amino acids. The germline V gene has CDR1 MNHEY and CDR2 SVGEGT. Here the CDR3 DNA reads TGTGCCAGCAGTCCGGGACAGCGATTCTATGGCTACACCTTC. Amino acid sequence: CASSPGQRFYGYTF.